This T cell receptor beta chain was sequenced in a study of cytomegalovirus exposure and HLA in healthy donors. Regarding the study as a whole: An Asian-associated ancestry cluster reportedly showed fewer N-insertions than the approximately 700-donor mean in a later analysis. Sequencing likely caused a cluster of highly shared sequence variants. Across donors, sequencing depth was assumed by presence/absence analyses to be roughly uniform. Immune exposure information comprised only CMV serostatus.

To note about this clone: Its cognate antigen is unknown.

A multiplex PCR was run with 60 Vbeta primers and 13 Jbeta primers. The table came from immunoSEQ multiplex PCR; TCRdb's copy has only in-frame clones and leaves some out. The sample consists of around 79,000 clones, over 65% of them appearing once. Per the germline V gene, CDR1 is SGHRS and CDR2 is YFSETQ. The ends lost 0 bases at V and 3 bases at J; junction bases unmatched: 2. There are 14 residues in the CDR3. The V call is TRBV5-1, the J call TRBJ1-2; 7 bases agree with TRBD1. The sample taken for sequencing was PBMCs. This clonotype was obtained from a woman in her thirties or forties in good health and CMV-seropositive. CDR3 nucleotides: TGCGCCAGCAGCTTGGTAGGGACAGACTATGGCTACACCTTC. It codes for CASSLVGTDYGYTF.